Described below is a single TCR beta chain sequence and its context. In the study's own analysis: Amplification from reference gene primers served as the basis for estimated nucleated cell counts. Data came from immunoSEQ multiplex PCR; TCRdb stores just in-frame clones and leaves some out. V, J and clone size are those of that table, while D and trimming were read from the DNA. In the table there are fewer than 150,000 clones, 75% to 90% of which are singletons. This sample was taken from a study of blood T cell repertoires in COVID-19. Study overall: The United States, Italy and Spain supplied acute and convalescent COVID-19 samples. From T cells, B-cell-depleted T cells, or PBMCs came the material, which was cDNA or gDNA.

Trimming shortened V by 2 bases and J by 5 bases, and 12 bases separated the two germline ends. Germline V gives CDR1 SGHVS, CDR2 FQNEAQ. This CDR3 has 14 amino acids. The chain carries TRBV7-8 and TRBJ1-2; D is undetermined. This clonotype was obtained from a woman between 45 and 65 years old who had recovered from COVID-19. Specimen: peripheral blood. The DNA for the CDR3 is TGTGCCAGCAGCTTAACCGGGTCTTTTTATGGCTACACCTTC. The encoded protein is CASSLTGSFYGYTF.